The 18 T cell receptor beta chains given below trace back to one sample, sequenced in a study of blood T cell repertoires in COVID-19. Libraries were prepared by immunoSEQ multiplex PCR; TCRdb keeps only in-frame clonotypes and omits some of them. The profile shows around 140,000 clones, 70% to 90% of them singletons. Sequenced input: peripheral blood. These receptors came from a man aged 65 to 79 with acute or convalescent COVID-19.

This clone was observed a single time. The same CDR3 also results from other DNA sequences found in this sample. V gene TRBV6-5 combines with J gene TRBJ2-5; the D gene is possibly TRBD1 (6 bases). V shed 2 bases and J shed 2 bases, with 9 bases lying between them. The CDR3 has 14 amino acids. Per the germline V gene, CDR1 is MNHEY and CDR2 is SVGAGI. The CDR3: CASSYRTEQETQYF. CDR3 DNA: TGTGCCAGCAGTTACCGGACAGAACAAGAGACCCAGTACTTC.

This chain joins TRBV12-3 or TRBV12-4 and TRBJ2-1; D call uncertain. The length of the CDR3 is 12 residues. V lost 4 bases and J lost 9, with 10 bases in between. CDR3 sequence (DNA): TGTGCCAGCAGTTCCGTTCCCAGTGAGCAGTTCTTC. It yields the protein CASSSVPSEQFF.

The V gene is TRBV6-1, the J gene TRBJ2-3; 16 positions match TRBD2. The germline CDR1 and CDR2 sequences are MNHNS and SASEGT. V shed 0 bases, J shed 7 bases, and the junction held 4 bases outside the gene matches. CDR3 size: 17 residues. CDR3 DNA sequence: TGTGCCAGCAGTGAAGCCCAGGGACTAGCGGGGGGGTATACGCAGTATTTT. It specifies CASSEAQGLAGGYTQYF.

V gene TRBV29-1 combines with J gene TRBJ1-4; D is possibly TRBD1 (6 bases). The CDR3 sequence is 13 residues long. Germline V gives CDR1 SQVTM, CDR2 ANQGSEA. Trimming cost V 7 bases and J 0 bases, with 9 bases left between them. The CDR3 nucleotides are TGCAGCGGCCGGACAGCAACTAATGAAAAACTGTTTTTT. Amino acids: CSGRTATNEKLFF.

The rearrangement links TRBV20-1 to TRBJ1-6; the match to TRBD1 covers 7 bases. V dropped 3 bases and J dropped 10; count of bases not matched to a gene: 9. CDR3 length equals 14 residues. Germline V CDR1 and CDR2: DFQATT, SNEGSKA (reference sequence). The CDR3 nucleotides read TGCAGTGCTAGTCCCGGACAGGTAGTGTCACCCCTCCACTTT. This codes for CSASPGQVVSPLHF.

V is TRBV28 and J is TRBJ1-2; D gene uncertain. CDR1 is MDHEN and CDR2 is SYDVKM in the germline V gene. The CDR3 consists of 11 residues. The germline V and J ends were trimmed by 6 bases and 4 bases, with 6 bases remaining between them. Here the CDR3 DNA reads TGTGCCAGCAGATCCCTCTATGGCTACACCTTC. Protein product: CASRSLYGYTF.

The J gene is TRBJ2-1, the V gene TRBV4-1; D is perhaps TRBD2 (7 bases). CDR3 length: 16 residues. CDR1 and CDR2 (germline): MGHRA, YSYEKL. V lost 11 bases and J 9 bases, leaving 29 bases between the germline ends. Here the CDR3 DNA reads TGCGCCCTCCTGGAAGGATCGGAGTTGAGGGGGGGTGAGCAGTTCTTC. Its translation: CALLEGSELRGGEQFF.

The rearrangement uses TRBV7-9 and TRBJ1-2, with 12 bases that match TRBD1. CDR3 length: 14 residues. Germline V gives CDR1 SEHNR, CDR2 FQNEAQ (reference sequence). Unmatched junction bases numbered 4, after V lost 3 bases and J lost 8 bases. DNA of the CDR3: TGTGCCAGCAGCTTGGGACAGGGGGCTGTAGGCTACACCTTC. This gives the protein CASSLGQGAVGYTF. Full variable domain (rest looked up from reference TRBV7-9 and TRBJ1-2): DTGVSQNPRHKITKRGQNVTFRCDPISEHNRLYWYRQTLGQGPEFLTYFQNEAQLEKSRLLSDRFSAERPKGSFSTLEIQRTEQGDSAMYLCASSLGQGAVGYTFGSGTRLTVV.

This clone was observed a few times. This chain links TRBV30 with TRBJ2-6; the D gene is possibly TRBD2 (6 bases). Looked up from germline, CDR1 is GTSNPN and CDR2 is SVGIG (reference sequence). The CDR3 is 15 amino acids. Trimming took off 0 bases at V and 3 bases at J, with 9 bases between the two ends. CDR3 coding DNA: TGTGCCTGGAGTGTGGGGGGTGGTGGGGCCAACGTCCTGACTTTC. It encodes CAWSVGGGGANVLTF.

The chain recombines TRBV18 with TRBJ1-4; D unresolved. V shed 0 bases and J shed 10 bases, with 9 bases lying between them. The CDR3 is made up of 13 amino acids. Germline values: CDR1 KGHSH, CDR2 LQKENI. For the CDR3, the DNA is TGTGCCAGCTCACCACCGTTCCCGGGAAAACTGTTTTTT. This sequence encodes CASSPPFPGKLFF.

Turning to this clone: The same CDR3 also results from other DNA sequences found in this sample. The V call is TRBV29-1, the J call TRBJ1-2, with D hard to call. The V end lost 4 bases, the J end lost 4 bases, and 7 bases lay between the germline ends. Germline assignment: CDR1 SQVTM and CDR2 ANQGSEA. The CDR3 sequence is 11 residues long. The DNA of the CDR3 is TGCAGCGTTGGTCAGTCCTATGGCTACACCTTC. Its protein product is CSVGQSYGYTF.

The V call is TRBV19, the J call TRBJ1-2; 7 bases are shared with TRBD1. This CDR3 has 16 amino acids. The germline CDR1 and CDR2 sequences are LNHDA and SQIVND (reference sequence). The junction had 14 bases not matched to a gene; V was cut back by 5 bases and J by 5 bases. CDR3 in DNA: TGTGCCAGTAGTCTCCAAGCTGAGGGGGCCATATATGGCTACACCTTC. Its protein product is CASSLQAEGAIYGYTF.

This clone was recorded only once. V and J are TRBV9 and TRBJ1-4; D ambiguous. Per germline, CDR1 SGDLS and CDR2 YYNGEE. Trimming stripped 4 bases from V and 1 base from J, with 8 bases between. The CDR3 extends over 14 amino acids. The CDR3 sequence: CASSQTVTNEKLFF. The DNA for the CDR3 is TGTGCCAGCAGCCAGACTGTAACTAATGAAAAACTGTTTTTT.

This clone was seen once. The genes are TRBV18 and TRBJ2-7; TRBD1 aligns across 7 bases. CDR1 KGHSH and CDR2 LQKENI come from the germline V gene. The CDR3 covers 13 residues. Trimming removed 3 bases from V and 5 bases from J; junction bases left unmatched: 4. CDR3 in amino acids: CASSPSDRDEQYF. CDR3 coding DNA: TGTGCCAGCTCACCGTCAGACAGGGACGAGCAGTACTTC.

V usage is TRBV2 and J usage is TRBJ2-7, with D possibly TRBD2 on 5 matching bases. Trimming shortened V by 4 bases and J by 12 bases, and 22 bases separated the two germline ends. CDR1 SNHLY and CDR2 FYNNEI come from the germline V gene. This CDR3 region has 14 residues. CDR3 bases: TGTGCCAGCAGTGTATCCTCGGGGATAGGCCCGGGGTACTTC. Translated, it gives CASSVSSGIGPGYF.

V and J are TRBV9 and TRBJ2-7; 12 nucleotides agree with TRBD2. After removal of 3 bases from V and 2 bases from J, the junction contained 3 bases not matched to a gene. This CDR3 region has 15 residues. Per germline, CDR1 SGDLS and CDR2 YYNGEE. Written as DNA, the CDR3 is TGTGCCAGCAGCGACGGACTAGCGGGGCCCTACGAGCAGTACTTC. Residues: CASSDGLAGPYEQYF.

CDR3 DNA: TGCGCCAGCAGCCCGGGGACAGGGAAGAACACTGAAGCTTTCTTT. Its protein product is CASSPGTGKNTEAFF. This rearrangement joins TRBV5-1 to TRBJ1-1, with 9 bases fitting TRBD1. This CDR3 has 15 residues. Germline V gene lookup returns CDR1 SGHRS and CDR2 YFSETQ. Germline trimming cut 4 bases from V and 1 base from J; bases unmatched to any gene: 5.

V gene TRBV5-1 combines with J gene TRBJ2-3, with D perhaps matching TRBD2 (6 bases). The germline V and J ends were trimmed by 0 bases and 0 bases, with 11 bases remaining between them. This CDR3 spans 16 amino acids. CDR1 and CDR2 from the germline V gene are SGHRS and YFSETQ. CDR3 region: CASSLEGDSSTDTQYF. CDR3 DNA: TGCGCCAGCAGCTTGGAAGGGGACTCAAGCACAGATACGCAGTATTTT.